Included here is one T cell receptor (beta chain) sequence, with context. What it binds is unknown. The data were taken from a study of a mutant IDH1 vaccine in newly diagnosed glioma. The CDR3 has 13 residues. Germline V gene data show CDR1 as ENHRY and CDR2 as SYGVKD. The germline V and J ends were trimmed by 5 bases and 4 bases, with 11 bases remaining between them. Method: immunoSEQ multiplex PCR; TCRdb's copy keeps in-frame clones and lacks some. The table shows roughly 76,000 clones, with roughly 85% occurring only once. Time point: week 23, last vaccination. The investigators gave 300 ug of mutant IDH1 20-mer peptide in each vaccine dose, together with topical imiquimod. Each astrocytoma in the donors was new, WHO grade 3 or 4, IDH1-mutant and ATRX-lost.

This sequence originates from a man aged 30-40 years with glioma. Some clones in this sample may be carry-over from other donors' samples. The sample consisted of PBMCs, taken from a glioma patient whose treatment included an IDH1 peptide vaccine. This chain connects TRBV10-3 to TRBJ1-2, with D uncertain. This chain's CDR3 is CAISLIGSYGYTF. The DNA for the CDR3 is TGTGCCATCAGTTTGATCGGCAGCTATGGCTACACCTTC.